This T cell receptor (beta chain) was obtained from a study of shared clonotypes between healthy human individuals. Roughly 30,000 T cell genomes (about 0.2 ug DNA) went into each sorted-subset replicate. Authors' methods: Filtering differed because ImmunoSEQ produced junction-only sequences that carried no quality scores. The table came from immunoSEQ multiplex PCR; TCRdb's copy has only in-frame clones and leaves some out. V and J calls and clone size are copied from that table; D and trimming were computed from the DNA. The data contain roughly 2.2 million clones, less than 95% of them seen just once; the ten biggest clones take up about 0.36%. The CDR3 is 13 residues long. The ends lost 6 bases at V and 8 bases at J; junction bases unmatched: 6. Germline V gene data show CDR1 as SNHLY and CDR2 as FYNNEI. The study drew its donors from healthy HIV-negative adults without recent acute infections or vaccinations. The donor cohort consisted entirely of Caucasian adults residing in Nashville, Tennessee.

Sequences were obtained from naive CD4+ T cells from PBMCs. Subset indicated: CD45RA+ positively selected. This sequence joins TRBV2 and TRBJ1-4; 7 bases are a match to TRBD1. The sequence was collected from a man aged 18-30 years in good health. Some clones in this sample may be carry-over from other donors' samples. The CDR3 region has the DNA TGTGCCAGCAGGACAGGGCCTCGGGAAAAACTGTTTTTT. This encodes CASRTGPREKLFF. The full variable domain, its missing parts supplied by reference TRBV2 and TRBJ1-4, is EPEVTQTPSHQVTQMGQEVILRCVPISNHLYFYWYRQILGQKVEFLVSFYNNEISEKSEIFDDQFSVERPDGSNFTLKIRSTKLEDSAMYFCASRTGPREKLFFGSGTQLSVL.